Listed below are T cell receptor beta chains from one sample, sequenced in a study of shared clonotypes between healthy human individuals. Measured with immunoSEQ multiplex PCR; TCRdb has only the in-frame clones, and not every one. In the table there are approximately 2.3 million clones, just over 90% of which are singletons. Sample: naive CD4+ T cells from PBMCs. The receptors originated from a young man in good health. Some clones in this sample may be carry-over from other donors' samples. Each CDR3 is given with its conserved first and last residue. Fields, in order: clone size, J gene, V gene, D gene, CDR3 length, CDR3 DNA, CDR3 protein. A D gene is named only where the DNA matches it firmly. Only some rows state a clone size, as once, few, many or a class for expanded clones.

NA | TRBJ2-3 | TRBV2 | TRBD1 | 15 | TGTGCCAGCAGACCCGACAGGGTTGGCACAGATACGCAGTATTTT | CASRPDRVGTDTQYF
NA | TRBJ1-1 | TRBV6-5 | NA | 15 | TGTGCCAGCAGACCGCTCCAGGGTGAAGTGACTGAAGCTTTCTTT | CASRPLQGEVTEAFF
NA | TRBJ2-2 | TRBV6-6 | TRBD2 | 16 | TGTGCCAGCAGTTCCCTCGGGACTAGCGTCACCGGGGAGCTGTTTTTT | CASSSLGTSVTGELFF
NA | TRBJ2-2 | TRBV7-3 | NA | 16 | TGTGCCAGCAGCTTAAGCCGAACCTTGAACACCGGGGAGCTGTTTTTT | CASSLSRTLNTGELFF
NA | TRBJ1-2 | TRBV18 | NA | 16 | TGTGCCAGCTCACCACCGCAGGCACCCCTTAACTATGGCTACACCTTC | CASSPPQAPLNYGYTF
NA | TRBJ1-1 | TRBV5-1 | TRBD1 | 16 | TGCGCCAGCAGCTACGGGACAGGGAGCATGAACACTGAAGCTTTCTTT | CASSYGTGSMNTEAFF
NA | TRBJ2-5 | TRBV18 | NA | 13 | TGTGCCAGCTCACCACGATTGGCGGAGACCCAGTACTTC | CASSPRLAETQYF
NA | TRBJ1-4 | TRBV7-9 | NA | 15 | TGTGCCAGCAGCTTACCTGCGGGGGGGGCGGAAAAACTGTTTTTT | CASSLPAGGAEKLFF
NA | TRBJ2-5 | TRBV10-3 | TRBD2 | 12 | TGTGCCACCCAGACGGGGGGAGAGACCCAGTACTTC | CATQTGGETQYF
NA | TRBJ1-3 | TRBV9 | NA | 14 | TGTGCCAGCAGCGCGAAGACAGCTGGAAACACCATATATTTT | CASSAKTAGNTIYF
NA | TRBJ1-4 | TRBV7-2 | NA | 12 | TGTGCCAGCAGCTCTAGGACTGAAAAACTGTTTTTT | CASSSRTEKLFF
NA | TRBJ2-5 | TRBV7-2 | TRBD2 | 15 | TGTGCCAGCAGCCGATCTAGCGGGCTGCAAGAGACCCAGTACTTC | CASSRSSGLQETQYF
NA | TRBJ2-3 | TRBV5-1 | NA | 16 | TGCGCCAGCAGCAGAGGACAAATCCGCAGTACAGATACGCAGTATTTT | CASSRGQIRSTDTQYF
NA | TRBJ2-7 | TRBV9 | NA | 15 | TGTGCCAGCAGCCCCCAGGGCGGAAGCTCCTACGAGCAGTACTTC | CASSPQGGSSYEQYF
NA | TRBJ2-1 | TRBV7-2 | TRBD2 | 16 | TGTGCCAGCAGCAAGGGACTAGCAAGTAACTACAATGAGCAGTTCTTC | CASSKGLASNYNEQFF
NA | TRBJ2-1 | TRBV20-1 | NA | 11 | TGCAGTGCTAGAGCGCACAATGAGCAGTTCTTC | CSARAHNEQFF
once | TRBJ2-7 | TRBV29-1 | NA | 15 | TGCAGCGCAGGCGAAGTACAGCCTAATTCCTACGAGCAGTACTTC | CSAGEVQPNSYEQYF
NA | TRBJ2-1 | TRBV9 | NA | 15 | TGTGCCAGCAGCGTAGCAGGTCCCCCTACGAATGAGCAGTTCTTC | CASSVAGPPTNEQFF
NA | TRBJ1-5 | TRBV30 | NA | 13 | TGTGCCTGGAGTGTACAGACTGATCAGCCCCAGCATTTT | CAWSVQTDQPQHF
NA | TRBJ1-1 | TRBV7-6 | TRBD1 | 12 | TGTGCCAGCAGCTTTAGACAGGGTGAAGCTTTCTTT | CASSFRQGEAFF
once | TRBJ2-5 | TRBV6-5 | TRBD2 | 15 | TGTGCCAGCAGTTATCCTAGCGGTGAGGGGGAGACCCAGTACTTC | CASSYPSGEGETQYF
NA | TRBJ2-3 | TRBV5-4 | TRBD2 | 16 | TGTGCCAGCAGCCACGGGACTAGCGGGGGCGCAGATACGCAGTATTTT | CASSHGTSGGADTQYF
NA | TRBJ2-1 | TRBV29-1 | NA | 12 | TGCAGCGCCCAAAGGGACTACAATGAGCAGTTCTTC | CSAQRDYNEQFF
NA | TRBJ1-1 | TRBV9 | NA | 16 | TGTGCCAGCAGCCCCCGGGGCAGAGGGATGAACACTGAAGCTTTCTTT | CASSPRGRGMNTEAFF
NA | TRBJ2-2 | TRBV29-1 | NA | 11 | TGCAGCGTTGACAGGTCCGGAGAGCTGTTTTTT | CSVDRSGELFF
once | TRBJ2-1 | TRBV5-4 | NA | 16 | TGTGCCAGCAGCCAGGGGGGGCGGGAGATCGGCGATGAGCAGTTCTTC | CASSQGGREIGDEQFF
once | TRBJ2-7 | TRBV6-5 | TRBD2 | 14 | TGTGCCAGCAGTCCGCGGGAGGGGTCCTACGAGCAGTACTTC | CASSPREGSYEQYF
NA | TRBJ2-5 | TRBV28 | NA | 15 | TGTGCCAGCAGTTTCCTTTCGGGACTCCGAGAGACCCAGTACTTC | CASSFLSGLRETQYF
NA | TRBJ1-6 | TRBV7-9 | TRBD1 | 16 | TGTGCCAGCAGCCCCGAATTCCGGGACAGACCTTCACCCCTCCACTTT | CASSPEFRDRPSPLHF
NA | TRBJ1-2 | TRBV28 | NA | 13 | TGTGCCAGCAGTCTCACAAAGGGCTATGGCTACACCTTC | CASSLTKGYGYTF
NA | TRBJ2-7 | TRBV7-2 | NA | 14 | TGTGCCAGCAGCTTTTTCCGGCAGGGTGGCGAGCAGTACTTC | CASSFFRQGGEQYF
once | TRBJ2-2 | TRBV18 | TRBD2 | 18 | TGTGCCAGCTCACCGCGCCTAGCGGGACCCGCGAACACCGGGGAGCTGTTTTTT | CASSPRLAGPANTGELFF
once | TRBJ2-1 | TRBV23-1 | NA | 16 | TGCGCCAGCCGACGGCGTGGACCTATCTCCTACAATGAGCAGTTCTTC | CASRRRGPISYNEQFF
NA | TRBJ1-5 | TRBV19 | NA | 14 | TGTGCCAGTAGGGGAAGGACGGACAATCAGCCCCAGCATTTT | CASRGRTDNQPQHF
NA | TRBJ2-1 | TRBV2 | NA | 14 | TGTGCCAGCAGTCGTGCGGGACTCTACAATGAGCAGTTCTTC | CASSRAGLYNEQFF
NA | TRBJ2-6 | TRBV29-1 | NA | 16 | TGCAGCGTTGAAGTGCCCCAGGGTACTGGGGCCAACGTCCTGACTTTC | CSVEVPQGTGANVLTF
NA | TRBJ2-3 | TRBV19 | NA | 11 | TGTGCCAGTAGGAGCACAGATACGCAGTATTTT | CASRSTDTQYF
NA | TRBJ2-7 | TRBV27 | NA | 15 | TGTGCCAGCAGTTTATCTATTGCTAGACCCTACGAGCAGTACTTC | CASSLSIARPYEQYF
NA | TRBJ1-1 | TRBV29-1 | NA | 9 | TGCAGCGTTCGGCCTGAAGCTTTCTTT | CSVRPEAFF
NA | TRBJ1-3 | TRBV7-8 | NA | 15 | TGTGCCAGCAGCCTAGAAGGGGGATTTGGAAACACCATATATTTT | CASSLEGGFGNTIYF
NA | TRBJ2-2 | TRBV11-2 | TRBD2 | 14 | TGTGCCAGCAGCGGACTAGCGGGACCCGGGGAGCTGTTTTTT | CASSGLAGPGELFF
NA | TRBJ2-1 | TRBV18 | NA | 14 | TGTGCCAGCTCAGCGATCCGGGGGCTGAATGAGCAGTTCTTC | CASSAIRGLNEQFF
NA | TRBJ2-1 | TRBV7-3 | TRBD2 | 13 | TGTGCCAGCAGCTCCACCGGGACTAGTGAGCAGTTCTTC | CASSSTGTSEQFF
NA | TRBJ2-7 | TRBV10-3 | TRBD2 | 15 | TGTGCCATCAGATCCCTAGCGGGAGGAATCTACGAGCAGTACTTC | CAIRSLAGGIYEQYF
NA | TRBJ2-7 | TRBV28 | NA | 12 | TGTGCCAGCACCAGCGTGGACTACGAGCAGTACTTC | CASTSVDYEQYF
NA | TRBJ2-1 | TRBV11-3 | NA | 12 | TGTGCCAGCAGCTCCCACACTGGGAAGCAGTTCTTC | CASSSHTGKQFF